These T cell receptor beta chains were read from a single sample in a study of technical replicates of blood from several donors. The method was immunoSEQ multiplex PCR; TCRdb's version includes in-frame clones alone and lacks a portion of them. The data contain over 80,000 clones, 95% to 96% of them singletons. The material sequenced was T cells isolated from PBMCs. These receptor sequences come from a human donor in good health. CDR3s include the opening cysteine and the closing phenylalanine or tryptophan. The D gene is left open where the match is weak. Only some rows state a clone size, as once, few, many or a class for expanded clones.

CDR3 protein: CAISEPRDIEAFF; CDR3 DNA: TGTGCCATCAGTGAGCCCCGGGACATAGAAGCTTTCTTT; CDR3 length: 13; D gene: NA; J gene: TRBJ1-1; clone size: NA; V gene: TRBV10-3
CDR3 protein: CAWSVNNYEQYF; CDR3 DNA: TGTGCCTGGAGTGTCAACAACTACGAGCAGTACTTC; CDR3 length: 12; D gene: NA; J gene: TRBJ2-7; clone size: NA; V gene: TRBV30
CDR3 protein: CASSFHNVQGSTDTQYF; CDR3 DNA: TGTGCCAGCAGCTTTCATAACGTTCAGGGGAGCACAGATACGCAGTATTTT; CDR3 length: 17; D gene: NA; J gene: TRBJ2-3; clone size: once; V gene: TRBV5-6
CDR3 protein: CATSRDYSNEQFF; CDR3 DNA: TGTGCCACCAGCAGGGACTATTCCAATGAGCAGTTCTTC; CDR3 length: 13; D gene: NA; J gene: TRBJ2-1; clone size: NA; V gene: TRBV15
CDR3 protein: CASSPSLAGGTNEQFF; CDR3 DNA: TGTGCCAGCTCACCGAGTCTAGCGGGAGGTACCAATGAGCAGTTCTTC; CDR3 length: 16; D gene: TRBD2; J gene: TRBJ2-1; clone size: once; V gene: TRBV18
CDR3 protein: CASGLALTGTTYTGELFF; CDR3 DNA: TGTGCTAGTGGTTTGGCCCTTACCGGGACTACTTACACCGGGGAGCTGTTTTTT; CDR3 length: 18; D gene: TRBD2; J gene: TRBJ2-2; clone size: NA; V gene: TRBV12-5
CDR3 protein: CASMYGGTEAFF; CDR3 DNA: TGTGCCAGTATGTACGGGGGAACTGAAGCTTTCTTT; CDR3 length: 12; D gene: NA; J gene: TRBJ1-1; clone size: NA; V gene: TRBV19
CDR3 protein: CASSLRTLSRALPTEAFF; CDR3 DNA: TGTGCCAGCAGTTTACGGACACTATCCAGGGCTCTGCCCACTGAAGCTTTCTTT; CDR3 length: 18; D gene: NA; J gene: TRBJ1-1; clone size: NA; V gene: TRBV28
CDR3 protein: CASSSFGTGVLDTEAFF; CDR3 DNA: TGTGCCAGCAGCTCGTTCGGGACAGGGGTTTTGGACACTGAAGCTTTCTTT; CDR3 length: 17; D gene: TRBD1; J gene: TRBJ1-1; clone size: NA; V gene: TRBV5-6
CDR3 protein: CASGGGTGAYNEQFF; CDR3 DNA: TGTGCCAGCGGTGGTGGGACAGGGGCCTACAATGAGCAGTTCTTC; CDR3 length: 15; D gene: TRBD1; J gene: TRBJ2-1; clone size: NA; V gene: TRBV6-1
CDR3 protein: CASTALYGTEAFF; CDR3 DNA: TGTGCCAGCACCGCCCTATATGGGACAGAGGCGTTCTTC; CDR3 length: 13; D gene: TRBD1; J gene: TRBJ2-1; clone size: once; V gene: TRBV9
CDR3 protein: CASIYSGKLDTQYF; CDR3 DNA: TGTGCCAGCATCTATAGCGGGAAATTAGATACGCAGTATTTT; CDR3 length: 14; D gene: TRBD2; J gene: TRBJ2-3; clone size: NA; V gene: TRBV6-1
CDR3 protein: CASSVGLAGGNEQFF; CDR3 DNA: TGTGCCAGCAGCGTGGGACTAGCGGGAGGAAATGAGCAGTTCTTC; CDR3 length: 15; D gene: TRBD2; J gene: TRBJ2-1; clone size: NA; V gene: TRBV9
CDR3 protein: CASSWDRATYEQYF; CDR3 DNA: TGTGCCAGCAGCTGGGACAGAGCGACCTACGAGCAGTACTTC; CDR3 length: 14; D gene: TRBD1; J gene: TRBJ2-7; clone size: NA; V gene: TRBV6-6
CDR3 protein: CASSPPASGRFNEQFF; CDR3 DNA: TGTGCCAGCTCACCACCGGCTAGCGGGAGATTTAATGAGCAGTTCTTC; CDR3 length: 16; D gene: TRBD2; J gene: TRBJ2-1; clone size: NA; V gene: TRBV18
CDR3 protein: CASSYTQGLDEQYF; CDR3 DNA: TGTGCCAGCAGTTATACACAGGGTTTGGACGAGCAGTACTTC; CDR3 length: 14; D gene: NA; J gene: TRBJ2-7; clone size: NA; V gene: TRBV6-5
CDR3 protein: CASSIGHSLLSGNTIYF; CDR3 DNA: TGTGCCAGTAGTATAGGGCACAGCCTACTCTCTGGAAACACCATATATTTT; CDR3 length: 17; D gene: NA; J gene: TRBJ1-3; clone size: NA; V gene: TRBV19
CDR3 protein: CASSSPGTTGNTIYF; CDR3 DNA: TGTGCCAGCAGCTCCCCGGGGACAACCGGAAACACCATATATTTT; CDR3 length: 15; D gene: NA; J gene: TRBJ1-3; clone size: NA; V gene: TRBV5-8
CDR3 protein: CASRGTGSGSGYTF; CDR3 DNA: TGTGCCAGCAGGGGGACAGGGTCCGGAAGTGGCTACACCTTC; CDR3 length: 14; D gene: TRBD1; J gene: TRBJ1-2; clone size: NA; V gene: TRBV7-2
CDR3 protein: CASSYRDIKLFF; CDR3 DNA: TGTGCCAGCAGCTACAGGGATATAAAACTGTTTTTT; CDR3 length: 12; D gene: NA; J gene: TRBJ1-4; clone size: NA; V gene: TRBV6-1
CDR3 protein: CASTMFGTSGTAGANVLTF; CDR3 DNA: TGCGCCAGCACGATGTTCGGGACTAGCGGGACAGCTGGGGCCAACGTCCTGACTTTC; CDR3 length: 19; D gene: TRBD2; J gene: TRBJ2-6; clone size: NA; V gene: TRBV4-1
CDR3 protein: CASSSNVIHRGRRTDTQYF; CDR3 DNA: TGTGCCAGCAGTTCTAACGTCATCCATCGAGGGAGAAGGACAGATACGCAGTATTTT; CDR3 length: 19; D gene: NA; J gene: TRBJ2-3; clone size: NA; V gene: TRBV27
CDR3 protein: CASSLDGTGDTEAFF; CDR3 DNA: TGTGCCAGCAGCTTGGACGGGACAGGGGATACTGAAGCTTTCTTT; CDR3 length: 15; D gene: TRBD1; J gene: TRBJ1-1; clone size: few; V gene: TRBV7-2
CDR3 protein: CAISVRKGDTEAFF; CDR3 DNA: TGTGCCATCAGTGTACGAAAGGGGGACACTGAAGCTTTCTTT; CDR3 length: 14; D gene: NA; J gene: TRBJ1-1; clone size: NA; V gene: TRBV10-3
CDR3 protein: CASSPGQGEHSYGYTF; CDR3 DNA: TGCGCCAGCAGTCCGGGACAGGGGGAGCATAGCTATGGCTACACCTTC; CDR3 length: 16; D gene: TRBD1; J gene: TRBJ1-2; clone size: NA; V gene: TRBV23-1
CDR3 protein: CASSLQMRTSLLVETQYF; CDR3 DNA: TGCGCCAGCAGCTTACAGATGAGGACTAGCCTTTTAGTAGAGACCCAGTACTTC; CDR3 length: 18; D gene: TRBD2; J gene: TRBJ2-5; clone size: NA; V gene: TRBV5-1
CDR3 protein: CASGRASAADTQYF; CDR3 DNA: TGTGCCAGCGGAAGGGCTAGCGCCGCAGATACGCAGTATTTT; CDR3 length: 14; D gene: NA; J gene: TRBJ2-3; clone size: NA; V gene: TRBV5-6
CDR3 protein: CASRGLAGLETQYF; CDR3 DNA: TGTGCCAGCAGGGGACTAGCGGGACTAGAGACCCAGTACTTC; CDR3 length: 14; D gene: TRBD2; J gene: TRBJ2-5; clone size: NA; V gene: TRBV6-5
CDR3 protein: CASSSPGGGGELFF; CDR3 DNA: TGTGCCAGCAGTTCCCCTGGGGGGGGCGGGGAGCTGTTTTTT; CDR3 length: 14; D gene: TRBD2; J gene: TRBJ2-2; clone size: NA; V gene: TRBV6-6
CDR3 protein: CASSLDGGKETQYF; CDR3 DNA: TGTGCCAGCAGCTTAGACGGGGGGAAAGAGACCCAGTACTTC; CDR3 length: 14; D gene: TRBD2; J gene: TRBJ2-5; clone size: NA; V gene: TRBV7-2
CDR3 protein: CASSFTGGNTEAFF; CDR3 DNA: TGTGCCAGCAGCTTCACAGGGGGCAACACTGAAGCTTTCTTT; CDR3 length: 14; D gene: TRBD1; J gene: TRBJ1-1; clone size: NA; V gene: TRBV7-3
CDR3 protein: CASSPYLGLRAQAEAFF; CDR3 DNA: TGTGCCAGCAGTCCGTACCTCGGCCTCAGGGCCCAAGCTGAAGCTTTCTTT; CDR3 length: 17; D gene: NA; J gene: TRBJ1-1; clone size: once; V gene: TRBV27
CDR3 protein: CASSLGLDFDEQFF; CDR3 DNA: TGCGCCAGCAGCTTGGGACTAGATTTCGATGAGCAGTTCTTC; CDR3 length: 14; D gene: NA; J gene: TRBJ2-1; clone size: NA; V gene: TRBV5-1
CDR3 protein: CASSLVRVADTQYF; CDR3 DNA: TGTGCCAGCAGTCTGGTCAGGGTAGCAGATACGCAGTATTTT; CDR3 length: 14; D gene: NA; J gene: TRBJ2-3; clone size: NA; V gene: TRBV28
CDR3 protein: CATSRDSITLEQYF; CDR3 DNA: TGTGCCACCAGCAGGGACAGTATTACGCTAGAGCAGTACTTC; CDR3 length: 14; D gene: NA; J gene: TRBJ2-7; clone size: NA; V gene: TRBV15
CDR3 protein: CSVESGISYEQYF; CDR3 DNA: TGCAGCGTTGAATCAGGGATCTCCTACGAGCAGTACTTC; CDR3 length: 13; D gene: NA; J gene: TRBJ2-7; clone size: NA; V gene: TRBV29-1
CDR3 protein: CSVSTSGVYEQYF; CDR3 DNA: TGCAGCGTGTCGACTAGCGGAGTCTACGAGCAGTACTTC; CDR3 length: 13; D gene: TRBD2; J gene: TRBJ2-7; clone size: NA; V gene: TRBV29-1
CDR3 protein: CATKETGTTNTGELFF; CDR3 DNA: TGTGCCACCAAGGAAACCGGGACTACGAACACCGGGGAGCTGTTTTTT; CDR3 length: 16; D gene: TRBD2; J gene: TRBJ2-2; clone size: NA; V gene: TRBV27
CDR3 protein: CASSRTGNSNEQFF; CDR3 DNA: TGTGCCAGCAGCCGGACAGGGAATAGCAATGAGCAGTTCTTC; CDR3 length: 14; D gene: TRBD1; J gene: TRBJ2-1; clone size: NA; V gene: TRBV7-2
CDR3 protein: CASSPGGRPYNEQFF; CDR3 DNA: TGTGCCAGCTCACCAGGCGGGAGGCCCTACAATGAGCAGTTCTTC; CDR3 length: 15; D gene: TRBD2; J gene: TRBJ2-1; clone size: NA; V gene: TRBV18
CDR3 protein: CASSLGGIQPQHF; CDR3 DNA: TGTGCCAGCAGCTTGGGCGGTATACAGCCCCAGCATTTT; CDR3 length: 13; D gene: NA; J gene: TRBJ1-5; clone size: NA; V gene: TRBV5-6
CDR3 protein: CASSLVAGGNQPQHF; CDR3 DNA: TGTGCCAGCAGCTTGGTTGCAGGGGGTAATCAGCCCCAGCATTTT; CDR3 length: 15; D gene: TRBD1; J gene: TRBJ1-5; clone size: once; V gene: TRBV27
CDR3 protein: CSVGGQGKETQYF; CDR3 DNA: TGCAGCGTTGGAGGCCAGGGGAAAGAGACCCAGTACTTC; CDR3 length: 13; D gene: NA; J gene: TRBJ2-5; clone size: NA; V gene: TRBV29-1
CDR3 protein: CATSREIAGVGNGELFF; CDR3 DNA: TGTGCCACCAGCAGAGAAATAGCGGGAGTTGGTAACGGGGAGCTGTTTTTT; CDR3 length: 17; D gene: TRBD2; J gene: TRBJ2-2; clone size: NA; V gene: TRBV15
CDR3 protein: CASSSGTGFGNEQFF; CDR3 DNA: TGTGCCAGCAGCTCCGGGACAGGGTTTGGCAATGAGCAGTTCTTC; CDR3 length: 15; D gene: TRBD1; J gene: TRBJ2-1; clone size: once; V gene: TRBV13
CDR3 protein: CASSPQGTEAFF; CDR3 DNA: TGTGCCAGCAGCCCTCAGGGTACTGAAGCTTTCTTT; CDR3 length: 12; D gene: NA; J gene: TRBJ1-1; clone size: NA; V gene: TRBV7-9
CDR3 protein: CASSLYLGGRNGNEQFF; CDR3 DNA: TGTGCCAGCAGCTTATATCTCGGCGGGAGGAATGGCAATGAGCAGTTCTTC; CDR3 length: 17; D gene: TRBD2; J gene: TRBJ2-1; clone size: NA; V gene: TRBV7-3
CDR3 protein: CASRHPPGTGVTGELFF; CDR3 DNA: TGTGCCAGCCGCCACCCTCCCGGGACAGGGGTCACCGGGGAGCTGTTTTTT; CDR3 length: 17; D gene: TRBD1; J gene: TRBJ2-2; clone size: NA; V gene: TRBV27
CDR3 protein: CASSYSMGLAYNEQFF; CDR3 DNA: TGTGCCAGCAGTTACTCGATGGGGCTAGCCTACAATGAGCAGTTCTTC; CDR3 length: 16; D gene: NA; J gene: TRBJ2-1; clone size: NA; V gene: TRBV6-5
CDR3 protein: CASSQEYPGGQPQHF; CDR3 DNA: TGCGCCAGCAGCCAAGAGTACCCCGGAGGTCAGCCCCAGCATTTT; CDR3 length: 15; D gene: NA; J gene: TRBJ1-5; clone size: NA; V gene: TRBV4-1
CDR3 protein: CASSGRDRGYNEQFF; CDR3 DNA: TGTGCCAGCAGCGGCCGGGACAGGGGCTACAATGAGCAGTTCTTC; CDR3 length: 15; D gene: TRBD1; J gene: TRBJ2-1; clone size: NA; V gene: TRBV7-9
CDR3 protein: CASFRDRGITGNTIYF; CDR3 DNA: TGTGCCAGTTTCCGGGACAGGGGTATCACTGGAAACACCATATATTTT; CDR3 length: 16; D gene: TRBD1; J gene: TRBJ1-3; clone size: NA; V gene: TRBV18
CDR3 protein: CASSPVTSGSQDF; CDR3 DNA: TGTGCCAGCAGTCCAGTGACTAGCGGGAGTCAAGACTTC; CDR3 length: 13; D gene: TRBD2; J gene: TRBJ2-7; clone size: NA; V gene: TRBV6-1
CDR3 protein: CSVQASGSKEQFF; CDR3 DNA: TGCAGCGTTCAGGCTAGCGGGAGTAAGGAGCAGTTCTTC; CDR3 length: 13; D gene: TRBD2; J gene: TRBJ2-1; clone size: NA; V gene: TRBV29-1
CDR3 protein: CASTSGLAGDVYNEQFF; CDR3 DNA: TGTGCCAGCACTTCCGGACTAGCGGGAGACGTCTACAATGAGCAGTTCTTC; CDR3 length: 17; D gene: TRBD2; J gene: TRBJ2-1; clone size: NA; V gene: TRBV2
CDR3 protein: CASSFGVSYEQYF; CDR3 DNA: TGTGCCAGCAGCTTCGGGGTCTCCTACGAGCAGTACTTC; CDR3 length: 13; D gene: NA; J gene: TRBJ2-7; clone size: NA; V gene: TRBV7-2
CDR3 protein: CASRLAGGRTGELFF; CDR3 DNA: TGTGCCAGCAGGCTAGCGGGAGGCCGCACCGGGGAGCTGTTTTTT; CDR3 length: 15; D gene: TRBD2; J gene: TRBJ2-2; clone size: NA; V gene: TRBV2
CDR3 protein: CASRVGLAETQYF; CDR3 DNA: TGTGCCAGCAGGGTAGGACTAGCAGAGACCCAGTACTTC; CDR3 length: 13; D gene: TRBD2; J gene: TRBJ2-5; clone size: NA; V gene: TRBV2
CDR3 protein: CASSVNPDRVDTEAFF; CDR3 DNA: TGTGCCAGCAGCGTTAACCCAGACAGGGTGGACACTGAAGCTTTCTTT; CDR3 length: 16; D gene: TRBD1; J gene: TRBJ1-1; clone size: few; V gene: TRBV9
CDR3 protein: CAWRSRLFYEQYF; CDR3 DNA: TGTGCCTGGAGGTCGAGACTCTTCTACGAGCAGTACTTC; CDR3 length: 13; D gene: NA; J gene: TRBJ2-7; clone size: NA; V gene: TRBV30